A single sample gave rise to the 5 T cell receptor beta chains below, sequenced in a study of vaccination effects on CD4 cells after COVID-19. After around nine days in culture, the CD4+ T cells were isolated. Antigen specificity for these receptors is unknown. Clones were read by immunoSEQ multiplex PCR, and TCRdb kept only the in-frame ones, dropping some. This sample has roughly 56,000 clones, with around 80% found just once. The sequencing used CD4+ T cells from PBMCs cultured without peptide, collected before COVID-19 vaccination. Every receptor here comes from a human donor who received a COVID-19 vaccine.

The V call is TRBV28, the J call TRBJ1-2, with D unresolved. The CDR3 is made up of 14 amino acids. CDR1 is MDHEN and CDR2 is SYDVKM in the germline V gene. The V end lost 6 bases, the J end lost 2 bases, and 13 bases lay between the germline ends. For the CDR3, the DNA is TGTGCCAGCAGCACCAACGGACGGAACTATGGCTACACCTTC. It translates to CASSTNGRNYGYTF.

The rearrangement joins TRBV24-1 to TRBJ2-3; no clear D. This CDR3 is built from 14 residues. V was clipped by 4 bases and J by 0 bases, with 7 bases between them. Germline CDR1 is KGHDR and CDR2 is SFDVKD. CDR3 sequence reads: CATSDLTSTDTQYF. CDR3 nucleotides: TGTGCCACCAGTGACTTGACTAGCACAGATACGCAGTATTTT.

The V gene is TRBV24-1, the J gene TRBJ2-1, with D possibly called TRBD1 or TRBD2 (6 bases each). This CDR3 region has 15 residues. The ends were cut back, 7 bases at V and 1 base at J, with 13 bases in the middle. From germline, CDR1 is KGHDR and CDR2 SFDVKD. The CDR3 DNA reads as TGTGCCACCAGAAGAGGAGGGGGGTCCTACAATGAGCAGTTCTTC. It translates to CATRRGGGSYNEQFF.

The chain recombines TRBV7-3 with TRBJ2-3; D might be TRBD1 (5 bases). The CDR3 contains 16 residues. Germline CDR1 reads SGHTA; CDR2 reads FQGTGA. V lost 4 bases and J 1 base, leaving 15 bases between the germline ends. The CDR3 spells CASSSIKGRGTDTQYF. The CDR3 nucleotides are TGTGCCAGCAGCTCCATTAAGGGGCGAGGCACAGATACGCAGTATTTT. Filled out from reference TRBV7-3 and TRBJ2-3, the complete variable domain reads GAGVSQTPSNKVTEKGKYVELRCDPISGHTALYWYRQSLGQGPEFLIYFQGTGAADDSGLPNDRFFAVRPEGSVSTLKIQRTERGDSAVYLCASSSIKGRGTDTQYFGPGTRLTVL.

A single count supports this clone. CDR3 sequence (DNA): TGTGCCAGCAGCGTCAGGGGGGAGACCCAGTACTTC. Encoded protein: CASSVRGETQYF. J is TRBJ2-5 and V is TRBV6-1; 7 bases fit TRBD1. CDR3 length: 12 residues. J lost 5 bases, V lost 6 bases, and 3 bases had no gene match. Germline V gene sequence: CDR1 MNHNS, CDR2 SASEGT.